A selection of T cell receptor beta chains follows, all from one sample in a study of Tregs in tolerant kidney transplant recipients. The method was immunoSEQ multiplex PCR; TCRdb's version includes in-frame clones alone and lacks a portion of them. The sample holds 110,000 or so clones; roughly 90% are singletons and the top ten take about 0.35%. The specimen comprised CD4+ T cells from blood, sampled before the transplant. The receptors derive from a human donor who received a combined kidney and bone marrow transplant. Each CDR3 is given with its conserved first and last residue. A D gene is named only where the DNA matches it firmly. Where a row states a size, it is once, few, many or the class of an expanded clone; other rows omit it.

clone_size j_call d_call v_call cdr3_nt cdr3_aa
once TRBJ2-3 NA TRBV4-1 TGCGCCAGCAGCCGGGAGCCAAGCACAGATACGCAGTATTTT CASSREPSTDTQYF
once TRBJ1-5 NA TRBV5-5 TGTGCCAGCAGCGTTATGGCCGCTAGCAATCAGCCCCAGCATTTT CASSVMAASNQPQHF
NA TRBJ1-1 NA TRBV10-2 TGCGCCAGCAGTGAGTCCGGAGTCCCCGGGGAAGCTTTCTTT CASSESGVPGEAFF
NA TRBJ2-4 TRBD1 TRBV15 TGTGCCACCAGCAGATATCCGGGACAGGGGGCGTTGGACATTCAGTACTTC CATSRYPGQGALDIQYF
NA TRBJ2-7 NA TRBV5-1 TGCGCCAGCAGCTTGGGTAGGACTAACTACGAGCAGTACTTC CASSLGRTNYEQYF
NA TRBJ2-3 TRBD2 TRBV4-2 TGTGCCAGCAGCCAAGATTGGACTAGCGGGATAACAGATACGCAGTATTTT CASSQDWTSGITDTQYF
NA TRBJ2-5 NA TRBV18 TGTGCCAGCTCAAGAGGAGAGACCCAGTACTTC CASSRGETQYF
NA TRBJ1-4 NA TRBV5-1 TGCGCCAGCAGCGCGGGACCGGCGGAAAAACTGTTTTTT CASSAGPAEKLFF
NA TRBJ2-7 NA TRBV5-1 TGCGCCAGCAGTCGACTCGTTTCGGGGGGCGAAATTTACGAGCAGTACTTC CASSRLVSGGEIYEQYF
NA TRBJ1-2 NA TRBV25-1 TGTGCCAGCAGTAACCAGGCTTATGGCTACACCTTC CASSNQAYGYTF
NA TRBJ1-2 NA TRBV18 TGTGCCAGCTCACCCCAGGGGAACTATGGCTACACCTTC CASSPQGNYGYTF
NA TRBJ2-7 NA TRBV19 TGTGCCAGTAGCCCTTGGGGGGACGGCTCCTACGAGCAGTACTTC CASSPWGDGSYEQYF
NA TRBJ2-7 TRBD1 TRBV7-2 TGTGCCAGCAGCTCCTTACAGGGGAAGCAGTACTTC CASSSLQGKQYF
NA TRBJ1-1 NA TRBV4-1 TGCGCCAGCAGCCCCCTATGGGCGCAGAACACTGAAGCTTTCTTT CASSPLWAQNTEAFF
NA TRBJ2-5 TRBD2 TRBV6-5 TGTGCCAGCAGTTACGGTAGCGGGACCAAAGAGACCCAGTACTTC CASSYGSGTKETQYF
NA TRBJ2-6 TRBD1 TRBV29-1 TGCAGCGGTCGGACAGGGAGCTCTGGGGCCAACGTCCTGACTTTC CSGRTGSSGANVLTF
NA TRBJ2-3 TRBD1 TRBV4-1 TGCGCCAGCAGCCAAGGACAGGGGGCCACAGATACGCAGTATTTT CASSQGQGATDTQYF
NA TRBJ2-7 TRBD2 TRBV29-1 TGCAGCGTCTCCTACCGAGCGGGAGCTGACGAGCAGTACTTC CSVSYRAGADEQYF
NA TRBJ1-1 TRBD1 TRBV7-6 TGTGCCAGCAGCTCAATGACAGGGCTGAACACTGAAGCTTTCTTT CASSSMTGLNTEAFF
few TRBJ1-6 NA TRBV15 TGTGCCACCCGGGAGGAGGGCAGCTCCTATAATTCACCCCTCCACTTT CATREEGSSYNSPLHF
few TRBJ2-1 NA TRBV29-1 TGCAGCGTTGAAAGGACAGTAGGCAATGAGCAGTTCTTC CSVERTVGNEQFF
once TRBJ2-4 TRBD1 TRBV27 TGTGCCAGCAGTCGGGGTCCCCTGTCAGGGGGCAAAAACATTCAGTACTTC CASSRGPLSGGKNIQYF
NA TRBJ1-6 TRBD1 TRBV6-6 TGTGCCAGCAGTTACCAGGGGGCCGTCAATTCACCCCTCCACTTT CASSYQGAVNSPLHF
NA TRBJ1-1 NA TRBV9 TGTGCCAGCAGCACGGGAGGGCAGGGGCCGACGAACACTGAAGCTTTCTTT CASSTGGQGPTNTEAFF
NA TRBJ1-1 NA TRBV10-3 TGTGCCATCAGTGAGTACCCGGACAGTGGGCGCACTGAAGCTTTCTTT CAISEYPDSGRTEAFF
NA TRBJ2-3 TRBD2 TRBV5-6 TGTGCCAGCATGGTAGCGGGTGTATATACGCAGTATTTT CASMVAGVYTQYF
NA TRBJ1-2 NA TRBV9 TGTGCCAGCAGCGTAGCCACCGGTTACGGCTATGGCTACACCTTC CASSVATGYGYGYTF
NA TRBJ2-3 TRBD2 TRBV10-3 TGTGCCATCAGTGATCGGACTAGCGGGAGGATAACAGATACGCAGTATTTT CAISDRTSGRITDTQYF